This T cell receptor (beta chain) stems from a study of radiation and T cells in renal cell carcinoma (dated by TCRdb to the early 2020s). Some background on the complete study: In total, fewer than 55 samples, comprising around 26 tumors and some 27 peripheral blood samples, were subjected to TCR beta sequencing. The last blood draw occurred 4 weeks after radiation, at the same time as nephrectomy. A total of about 4 million unique CDR3 nucleotide sequences, encoding fewer than 3,000,000 unique CDR3 amino acid sequences, were found across all 55 or so samples.

General findings and caveats noted by the study authors: Because pretreatment tumor biopsies were not available, the baseline intratumoral presence of clonotypes could not be determined. Changes in the blood repertoire were not tracked past 4 weeks after treatment. An increase in top tumor clonotypes in blood was observed from baseline to 2 weeks post-radiation, followed by contraction by 4 weeks, which was taken to suggest transient expansion of tumor-resident clones. Effects of radiation dose or scheduling on the TCR repertoire could not be addressed with the single-armed trial design.

The immunoSEQ kit was used, according to the manufacturer's recommendations, to generate TCR beta libraries from genomic DNA. To prepare the libraries, a first multiplex PCR with proprietary primers was run, followed by a second PCR that added unique barcodes, and a bead cleanup was done after each round. Each sample batch included a kit-provided positive control reaction and a negative control reaction. The final libraries were assessed on an Agilent 4200 TapeStation D1000 ScreenTape, pooled by volume, and quantified by qPCR. Sequencing was performed on an Illumina NextSeq500 with a MidOutput 150-cycle cartridge, and 156 Read1 and 15 Index1 cycles were run with kit custom primers. The pooled library was loaded at 0.8 to 1 pM with a roughly 20% PhiX control spike-in. From the authors' description of their analysis: Vendor-processed data were analyzed in R, and a clonotype was defined as all T cells sharing the same CDR3 nucleotide sequence. In the clone abundance analyses, frequencies were normalized to the 10,000 most abundant clones in each sample. Public T cell clones, which averaged fewer than five per sample, were excluded before analysis. Tumor-enriched clonotypes and baseline blood-enriched clonotypes were defined as those with an abundance difference of at least 32-fold between compartments. A beta-binomial differential abundance model was used to identify clonotypes that expanded or contracted between blood time points. Tumor-blood repertoire similarity was measured with the Baroni-Urbani and Buser coefficient, and group comparisons used two-tailed Wilcoxon tests in R. TCRdb limited this immuneACCESS table to in-frame rearrangements with V and J called. A share of clones is missing; checked studies link under half to unresolved V genes, and the rest is unexplained. V and J calls and clone size are those listed in that table; D and trimming were worked out from the DNA. The sample data list 130,000 to 150,000 clones, and approximately 86% of these were observed just once. The ten top clones hold less than 20% of the sample.

The time point label for this specimen denotes: blood 4 weeks post-SBRT, at nephrectomy. The treatment or condition label on this specimen signifies: 15 Gy SBRT to primary tumor, nephrectomy 4 weeks later. The samples were drawn from a clinical trial, where primary renal cell carcinomas were treated with 15 Gy of stereotactic body radiation therapy and then removed by nephrectomy 4 weeks afterward. To follow tumor-enriched clonotypes, peripheral blood was collected serially from radiation-treated patients at baseline and again at 2 weeks and 4 weeks after SBRT. Renal cell carcinoma with clear cell pathology was present in all patients. The QIAamp DNA Blood Mini Kit (Qiagen) was used to prepare genomic DNA for TCR sequencing. The analyses included just those samples that passed every quality control check. From a lookup of the germline V gene (reference sequence), CDR1 and CDR2 are LNHDA and SQIVND. There are 14 amino acids in the CDR3, from cysteine to phenylalanine inclusive. The retained sequence is limited to the CDR3, 42 bases, with the frame set at the first base. Trimming leaves V shorter by 5 bases and J shorter by 7 bases, with the junction holding 6 bases beyond the gene matches.

Turning to this clone: The target of this receptor is not known. Within one base of it there is no much larger clone, and no base qualities were kept.

The V and J segments used are TRBV19 and TRBJ1-2; 11 junctional bases match TRBD1. The clonotype originates from a woman aged 50 to 60 with renal cell carcinoma. The sequenced sample was blood, obtained from a patient whose treatment included radiotherapy and nephrectomy. The CDR3 reads as follows: CASSAKGTGGGYTF. DNA sequence: TGTGCCAGTAGTGCGAAAGGGACAGGGGGTGGCTACACCTTC.